This T cell receptor beta chain is from a study of blood T cell repertoires in COVID-19. The overall study: The origin of the acute and convalescent COVID-19 samples was the United States, Italy and Spain. T cells, B-cell-depleted T cells, or PBMCs provided the cDNA or gDNA that served as material.

The CDR3 spans 12 residues. Germline lookup yields CDR1 LNHDA and CDR2 SQIVND (reference sequence). V gave up 7 bases and J gave up 7 bases, with 11 bases separating them. In the original analysis: Amplification from reference gene primers served as the basis for estimated nucleated cell counts. Some clones are missing from TCRdb's copy, which holds only in-frame ones; the method was immunoSEQ multiplex PCR. D and trimming were read from the DNA, whereas the V and J calls and clone size are those reported in that table. The sample has about 200,000 clones; less than 90% are singletons. The V and J genes are TRBV19 and TRBJ1-5; TRBD1 might be the D (6 bases). The sample was peripheral blood. The receptor was derived from a woman aged 65 to 85 with acute or convalescent COVID-19. CDR3 DNA sequence: TGTGCCAGTAACAACCAGGGGCAGCCCCAGCATTTT. Translation gives CASNNQGQPQHF. Full variable domain (missing parts from reference TRBV19 and TRBJ1-5): DGGITQSPKYLFRKEGQNVTLSCEQNLNHDAMYWYRQDPGQGLRLIYYSQIVNDFQKGDIAEGYSVSREKKESFPLTVTSAQKNPTAFYLCASNNQGQPQHFGDGTRLSIL.